These T cell receptor beta chains were read from a single sample in a study of OX40 agonist ivuxolimab in advanced cancers. Method: immunoSEQ multiplex PCR; TCRdb's copy keeps in-frame clones and lacks some. The sample lists about 66,000 clones; about 90% were seen once. The sample consisted of CD4+ or CD8+ T cells sorted from blood, taken in a trial of the OX40 agonist ivuxolimab. The origin of the receptors is an adult with an advanced solid tumor such as melanoma, head and neck, liver or kidney cancer. Both conserved end residues are part of each CDR3. Size is stated for part of the rows, as once, few or many counts, or as a class when the clone is expanded.

cdr3_length: 15; v_call: TRBV11-2; clone_size: .; j_call: TRBJ2-1; cdr3_aa: CASSGGGLGADEQFF
cdr3_length: 16; v_call: TRBV6-1; clone_size: .; j_call: TRBJ1-5; cdr3_aa: CASSERRRQFGQPQHF
cdr3_length: 15; v_call: TRBV10-3; clone_size: .; j_call: TRBJ2-1; cdr3_aa: CAIARGGAGYNEQFF
cdr3_length: 12; v_call: TRBV7-3; clone_size: once; j_call: TRBJ2-7; cdr3_aa: CARVPLDYEQYF
cdr3_length: 17; v_call: TRBV5-5; clone_size: .; j_call: TRBJ1-2; cdr3_aa: CASSPGTGLLANYGYTF
cdr3_length: 13; v_call: TRBV5-5; clone_size: .; j_call: TRBJ2-7; cdr3_aa: CASSRSESYEQYF
cdr3_length: 15; v_call: TRBV19; clone_size: .; j_call: TRBJ2-7; cdr3_aa: CASSRGSGHSYEQYF
cdr3_length: 12; v_call: TRBV7-2; clone_size: .; j_call: TRBJ2-3; cdr3_aa: CAVSNLADTQYF
cdr3_length: 16; v_call: TRBV5-1; clone_size: .; j_call: TRBJ1-5; cdr3_aa: CASSSGEGANNQPQHF
cdr3_length: 10; v_call: TRBV6-1; clone_size: .; j_call: TRBJ2-7; cdr3_aa: CASRSGEQYF
cdr3_length: 13; v_call: TRBV5-5; clone_size: .; j_call: TRBJ2-7; cdr3_aa: CASSLVPYYEQYF
cdr3_length: 16; v_call: TRBV28; clone_size: .; j_call: TRBJ2-3; cdr3_aa: CASSEPLALNPDTQYF
cdr3_length: 16; v_call: TRBV19; clone_size: few; j_call: TRBJ2-4; cdr3_aa: CASSTATALAKNIQYF
cdr3_length: 14; v_call: TRBV2; clone_size: few; j_call: TRBJ2-7; cdr3_aa: CASKWDYSSYEQYF
cdr3_length: 15; v_call: TRBV19; clone_size: .; j_call: TRBJ2-1; cdr3_aa: CASSIRDTSRNEQFF
cdr3_length: 15; v_call: TRBV6-6; clone_size: .; j_call: TRBJ2-1; cdr3_aa: CASSYGGAGGDEQFF
cdr3_length: 16; v_call: TRBV19; clone_size: .; j_call: TRBJ1-5; cdr3_aa: CASSMRTGASNQPQHF
cdr3_length: 15; v_call: TRBV7-6; clone_size: .; j_call: TRBJ2-3; cdr3_aa: CASSFDSGPGSTQYF
cdr3_length: 14; v_call: TRBV28; clone_size: .; j_call: TRBJ2-7; cdr3_aa: CASIDVSRVGEQYF
cdr3_length: 15; v_call: TRBV5-1; clone_size: .; j_call: TRBJ1-3; cdr3_aa: CASSLDQGPGNTIYF
cdr3_length: 13; v_call: TRBV19; clone_size: few; j_call: TRBJ2-7; cdr3_aa: CASSIVRGEEQYF
cdr3_length: 14; v_call: TRBV5-1; clone_size: .; j_call: TRBJ2-5; cdr3_aa: CASSLGTGAKTQYF
cdr3_length: 13; v_call: TRBV7-9; clone_size: .; j_call: TRBJ2-2; cdr3_aa: CASRTEGTGELFF
cdr3_length: 15; v_call: TRBV29-1; clone_size: .; j_call: TRBJ2-5; cdr3_aa: CSVNHRGRDQETQYF
cdr3_length: 17; v_call: TRBV7-2; clone_size: .; j_call: TRBJ2-5; cdr3_aa: CASSLLGGQVEGETQYF
cdr3_length: 15; v_call: TRBV5-1; clone_size: .; j_call: TRBJ1-5; cdr3_aa: CASSLSGDSNQPQHF
cdr3_length: 14; v_call: TRBV5-4; clone_size: .; j_call: TRBJ2-7; cdr3_aa: CASSSGGISYEQYF